This TCR beta chain was captured in a study of cytomegalovirus exposure and HLA in healthy donors. Germline values: CDR1 SGHDT, CDR2 YYEEEE. This CDR3 comprises 14 residues. Trimming cost V 4 bases and J 0 bases, with 7 bases left between them. The assay was immunoSEQ multiplex PCR, and TCRdb's table has in-frame clones only and misses some. The sample shows about 330,000 clones, roughly 90% of them seen only once. The J gene is TRBJ2-2, the V gene TRBV5-6, with D unclear. This clonotype was obtained from a woman aged 18-35 years in good health and CMV-seronegative. Sequencing was done on a sample of PBMCs. This CDR3 is CASSGRSNTGELFF. CDR3 coding DNA: TGTGCCAGCAGCGGCAGATCGAACACCGGGGAGCTGTTTTTT.